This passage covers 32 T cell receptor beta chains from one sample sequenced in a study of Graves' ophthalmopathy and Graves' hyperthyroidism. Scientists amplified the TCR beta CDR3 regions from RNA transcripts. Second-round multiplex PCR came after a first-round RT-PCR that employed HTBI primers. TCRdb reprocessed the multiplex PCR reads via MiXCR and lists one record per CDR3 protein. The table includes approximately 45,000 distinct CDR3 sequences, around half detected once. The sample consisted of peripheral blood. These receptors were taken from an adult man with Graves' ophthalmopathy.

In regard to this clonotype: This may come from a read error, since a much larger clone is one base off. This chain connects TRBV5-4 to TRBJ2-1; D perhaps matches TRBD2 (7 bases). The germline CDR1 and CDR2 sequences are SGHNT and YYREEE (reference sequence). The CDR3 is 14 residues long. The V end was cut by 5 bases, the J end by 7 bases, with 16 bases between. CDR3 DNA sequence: TGTGCCAGCAGGGGGGGGCCCGGGGTAAATGAGCAGTTCTTC. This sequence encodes CASRGGPGVNEQFF.

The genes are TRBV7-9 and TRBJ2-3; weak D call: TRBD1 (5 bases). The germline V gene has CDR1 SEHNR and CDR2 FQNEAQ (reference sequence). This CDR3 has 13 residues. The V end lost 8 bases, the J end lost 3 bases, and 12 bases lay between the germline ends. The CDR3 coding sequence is TGTGCCAGCGTTCAGGGTCGAACAGATACGCAGTATTTT. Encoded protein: CASVQGRTDTQYF.

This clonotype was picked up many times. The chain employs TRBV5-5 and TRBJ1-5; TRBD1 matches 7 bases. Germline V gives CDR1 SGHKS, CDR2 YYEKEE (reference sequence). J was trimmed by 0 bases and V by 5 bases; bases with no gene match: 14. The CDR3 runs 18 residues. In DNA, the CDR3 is TGTGCCAGCAGTGCCACCAATACAGGGGCGGGTAGCAATCAGCCCCAGCATTTT. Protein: CASSATNTGAGSNQPQHF.

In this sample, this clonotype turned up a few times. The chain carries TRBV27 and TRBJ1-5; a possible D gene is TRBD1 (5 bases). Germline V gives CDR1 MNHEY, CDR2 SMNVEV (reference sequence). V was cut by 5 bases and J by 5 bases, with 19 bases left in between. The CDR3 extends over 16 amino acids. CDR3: CASSPIGQGTYQPQHF. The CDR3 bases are TGTGCCAGCAGTCCCATAGGGCAGGGAACATATCAGCCCCAGCATTTT.

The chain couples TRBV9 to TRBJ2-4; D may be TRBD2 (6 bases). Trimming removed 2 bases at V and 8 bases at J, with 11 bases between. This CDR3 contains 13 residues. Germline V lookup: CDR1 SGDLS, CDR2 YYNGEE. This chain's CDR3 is CASSVAGKDIQYF. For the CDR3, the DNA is TGTGCCAGCAGCGTTGCGGGGAAGGACATTCAGTACTTC.

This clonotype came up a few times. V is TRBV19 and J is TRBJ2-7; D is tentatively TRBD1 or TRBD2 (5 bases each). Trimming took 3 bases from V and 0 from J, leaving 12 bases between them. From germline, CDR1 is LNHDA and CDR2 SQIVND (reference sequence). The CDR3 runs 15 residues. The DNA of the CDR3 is TGTGCCAGTAGTATTGGTGGGGCGGGCTCCTACGAGCAGTACTTC. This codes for CASSIGGAGSYEQYF.

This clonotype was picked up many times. CDR3 amino acids: CASSTIQGAQNEQYF. In nucleotides, the CDR3 is TGTGCCAGCAGTACTATACAGGGGGCGCAAAACGAGCAGTACTTC. V gene TRBV2 combines with J gene TRBJ2-7; the match to TRBD1 covers 9 bases. CDR3 length: 15 residues. With 5 bases clipped from V and 5 bases from J, the junction kept 10 bases outside the gene matches. CDR1 and CDR2 (germline): SNHLY, FYNNEI.

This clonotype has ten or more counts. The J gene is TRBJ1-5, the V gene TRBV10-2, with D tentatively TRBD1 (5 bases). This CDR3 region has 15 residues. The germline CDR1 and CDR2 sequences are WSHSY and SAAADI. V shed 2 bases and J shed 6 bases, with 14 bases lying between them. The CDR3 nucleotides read TGCGCCAGCAGTGAGGGGACGGAGTGGGGTCAGCCCCAGCATTTT. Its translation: CASSEGTEWGQPQHF.

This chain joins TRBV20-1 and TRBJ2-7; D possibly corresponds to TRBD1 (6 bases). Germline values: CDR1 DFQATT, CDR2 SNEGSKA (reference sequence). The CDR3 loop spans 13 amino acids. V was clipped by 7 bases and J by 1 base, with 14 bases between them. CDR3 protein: CSVPGHTSYEQYF. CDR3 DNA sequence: TGCAGTGTTCCGGGACATACTTCCTACGAGCAGTACTTC.

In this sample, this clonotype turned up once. The CDR3 region has the DNA TGTGCCAGCAGCTTAGCAGCGGGGACAGCCAAAAACATTCAGTACTTC. Protein product: CASSLAAGTAKNIQYF. The chain links TRBV7-9 to TRBJ2-4; TRBD2 matches at 7 bases. Germline values: CDR1 SEHNR, CDR2 FQNEAQ (reference sequence). The CDR3 has 16 residues. V dropped 0 bases and J dropped 0; count of bases not matched to a gene: 2. The full variable domain, rest sourced from reference TRBV7-9 and TRBJ2-4, is DTGVSQNPRHKITKRGQNVTFRCDPISEHNRLYWYRQTLGQGPEFLTYFQNEAQLEKSRLLSDRFSAERPKGSFSTLEIQRTEQGDSAMYLCASSLAAGTAKNIQYFGAGTRLSVL.

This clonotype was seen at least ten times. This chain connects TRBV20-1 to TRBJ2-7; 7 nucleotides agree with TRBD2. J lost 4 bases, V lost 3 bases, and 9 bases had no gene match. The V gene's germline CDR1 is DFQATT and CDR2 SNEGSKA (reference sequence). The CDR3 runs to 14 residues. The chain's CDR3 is CSASETQRGYEQYF. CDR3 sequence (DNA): TGCAGTGCTAGTGAGACCCAGCGGGGTTACGAGCAGTACTTC.

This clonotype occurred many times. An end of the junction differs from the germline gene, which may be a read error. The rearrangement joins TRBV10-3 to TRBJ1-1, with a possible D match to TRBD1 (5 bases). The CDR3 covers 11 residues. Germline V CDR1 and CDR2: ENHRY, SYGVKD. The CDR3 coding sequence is TGTGCCATCAGTGAGTCGAGGGGCCCCATCTTT. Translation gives CAISESRGPIF.

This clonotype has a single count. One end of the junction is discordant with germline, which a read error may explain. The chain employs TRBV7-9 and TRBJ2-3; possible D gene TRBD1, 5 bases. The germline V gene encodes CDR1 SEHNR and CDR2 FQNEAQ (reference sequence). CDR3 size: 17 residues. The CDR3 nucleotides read TGTTCCAGCAGCTTGGGGCCGGCCGTCCCCACCACAGATACGCAGTATTTT. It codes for CSSSLGPAVPTTDTQYF.

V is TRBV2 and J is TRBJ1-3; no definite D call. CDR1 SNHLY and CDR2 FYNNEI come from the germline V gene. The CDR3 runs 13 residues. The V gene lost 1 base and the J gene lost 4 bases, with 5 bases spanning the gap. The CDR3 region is CASSEGWGNTIYF. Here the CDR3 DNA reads TGTGCCAGCAGTGAAGGTTGGGGAAACACCATATATTTT. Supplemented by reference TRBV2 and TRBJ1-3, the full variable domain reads EPEVTQTPSHQVTQMGQEVILRCVPISNHLYFYWYRQILGQKVEFLVSFYNNEISEKSEIFDDQFSVERPDGSNFTLKIRSTKLEDSAMYFCASSEGWGNTIYFGEGSWLTVV.

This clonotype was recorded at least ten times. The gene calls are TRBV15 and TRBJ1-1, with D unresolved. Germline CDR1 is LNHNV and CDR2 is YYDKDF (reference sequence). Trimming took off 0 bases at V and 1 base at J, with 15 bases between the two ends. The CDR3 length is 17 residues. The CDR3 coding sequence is TGTGCCACCAGCAGAGAAGGATTAGGATACAAGAACACTGAAGCTTTCTTT. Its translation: CATSREGLGYKNTEAFF.

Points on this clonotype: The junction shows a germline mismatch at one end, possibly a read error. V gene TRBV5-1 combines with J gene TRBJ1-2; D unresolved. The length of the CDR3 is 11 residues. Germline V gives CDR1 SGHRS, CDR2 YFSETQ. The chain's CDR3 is CASSNNCGYTF. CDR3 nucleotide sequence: TGCGCCAGCAGCAACAACTGTGGCTACACCTTC.

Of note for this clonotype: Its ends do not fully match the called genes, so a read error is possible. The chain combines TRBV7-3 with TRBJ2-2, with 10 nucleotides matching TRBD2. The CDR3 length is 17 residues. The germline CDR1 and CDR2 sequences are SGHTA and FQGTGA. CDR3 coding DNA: TGTACCAGCAGCTTTTCTAGCGGGGGCACGAACACCGGGGAGCTGTTTTTC. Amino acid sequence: CTSSFSSGGTNTGELFF.

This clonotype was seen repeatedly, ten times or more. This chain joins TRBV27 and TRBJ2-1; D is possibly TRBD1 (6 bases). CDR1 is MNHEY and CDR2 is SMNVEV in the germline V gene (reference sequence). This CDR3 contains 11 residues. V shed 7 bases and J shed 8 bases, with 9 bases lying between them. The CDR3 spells CASTQGYEQFF. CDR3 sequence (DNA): TGTGCCAGCACGCAGGGGTATGAGCAGTTCTTC.

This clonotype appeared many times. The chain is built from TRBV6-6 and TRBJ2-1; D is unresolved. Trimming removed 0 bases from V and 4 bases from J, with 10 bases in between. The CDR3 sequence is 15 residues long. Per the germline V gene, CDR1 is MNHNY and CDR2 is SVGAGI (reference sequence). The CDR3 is CASSYSSGSYNEQFF. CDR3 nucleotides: TGTGCCAGCAGTTACTCGTCAGGCTCGTACAATGAGCAGTTCTTC.

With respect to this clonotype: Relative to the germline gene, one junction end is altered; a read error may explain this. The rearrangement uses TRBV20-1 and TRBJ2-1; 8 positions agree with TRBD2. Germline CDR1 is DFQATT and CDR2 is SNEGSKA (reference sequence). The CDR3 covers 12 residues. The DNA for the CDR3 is TGCAGTGCCCACGGCGGGAGGAATGAGCGGCTCTTC. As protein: CSAHGGRNERLF.

CDR3 in amino acids: CASSEHANTEAFF. CDR3 DNA: TGTGCCAGCAGCGAACACGCGAACACTGAAGCTTTCTTT. The chain couples TRBV6-2 or TRBV6-3 to TRBJ1-1, with D unresolved. The CDR3 runs 13 residues. V was shortened by 6 bases and J by 1 base, with 9 bases between the two germline ends. Germline V gives CDR1 MNHEY, CDR2 SVGEGT.

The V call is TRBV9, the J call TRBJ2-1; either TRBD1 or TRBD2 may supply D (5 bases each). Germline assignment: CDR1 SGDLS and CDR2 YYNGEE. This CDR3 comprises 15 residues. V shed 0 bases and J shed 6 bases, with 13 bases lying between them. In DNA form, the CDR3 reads TGTGCCAGCAGCGTAGGGGGGTCCGGACTCAATGAGCAGTTCTTC. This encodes CASSVGGSGLNEQFF.

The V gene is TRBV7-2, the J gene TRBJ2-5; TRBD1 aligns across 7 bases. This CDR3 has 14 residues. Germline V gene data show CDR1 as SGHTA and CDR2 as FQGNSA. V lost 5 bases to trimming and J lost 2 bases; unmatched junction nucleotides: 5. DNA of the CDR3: TGTGCCAGCAGCCCAGGGACAGTGCAAGAGACCCAGTACTTC. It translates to CASSPGTVQETQYF.

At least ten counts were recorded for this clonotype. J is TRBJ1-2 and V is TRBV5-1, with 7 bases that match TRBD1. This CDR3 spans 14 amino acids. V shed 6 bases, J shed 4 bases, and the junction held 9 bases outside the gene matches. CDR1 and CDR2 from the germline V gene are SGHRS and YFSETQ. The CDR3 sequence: CASKPPGTAYGYTF. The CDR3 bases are TGCGCCAGCAAACCTCCGGGGACAGCCTATGGCTACACCTTC.

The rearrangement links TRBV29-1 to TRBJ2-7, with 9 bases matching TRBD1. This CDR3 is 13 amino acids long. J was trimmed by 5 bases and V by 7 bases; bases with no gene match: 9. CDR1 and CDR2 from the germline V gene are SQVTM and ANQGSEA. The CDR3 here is CSAEGQGTDEQYF. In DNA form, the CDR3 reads TGCAGCGCAGAGGGACAGGGCACCGACGAGCAGTACTTC.

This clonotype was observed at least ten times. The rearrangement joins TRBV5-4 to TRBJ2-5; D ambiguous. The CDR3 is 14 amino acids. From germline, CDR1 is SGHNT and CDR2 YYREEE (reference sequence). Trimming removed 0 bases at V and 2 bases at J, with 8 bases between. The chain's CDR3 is CASSLDGRQETQYF. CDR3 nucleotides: TGTGCCAGCAGCTTGGACGGACGTCAAGAGACCCAGTACTTC.

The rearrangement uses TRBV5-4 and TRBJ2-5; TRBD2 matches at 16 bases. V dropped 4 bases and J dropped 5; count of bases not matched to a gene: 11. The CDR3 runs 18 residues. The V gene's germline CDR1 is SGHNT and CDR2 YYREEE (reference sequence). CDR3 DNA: TGTGCCAGCAGCATAGGGACTAGCGGGGGGGGCAAGAGGGAGACCCAGTACTTC. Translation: CASSIGTSGGGKRETQYF.

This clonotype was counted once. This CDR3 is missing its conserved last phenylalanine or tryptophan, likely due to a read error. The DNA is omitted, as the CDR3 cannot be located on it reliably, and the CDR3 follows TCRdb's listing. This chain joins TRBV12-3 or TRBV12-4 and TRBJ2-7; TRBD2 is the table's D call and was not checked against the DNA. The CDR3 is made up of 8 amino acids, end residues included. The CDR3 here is CASSLWTS.

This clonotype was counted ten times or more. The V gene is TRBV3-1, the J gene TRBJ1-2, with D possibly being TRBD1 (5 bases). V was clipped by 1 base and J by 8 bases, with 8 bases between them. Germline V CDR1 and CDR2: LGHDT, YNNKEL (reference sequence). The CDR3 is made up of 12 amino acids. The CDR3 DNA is TGTGCCAGCAGCCAAGGGACAACGGGCTACACCTTC. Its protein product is CASSQGTTGYTF.

CDR3 amino acids: CASSLVAGEEYNEQFF. The CDR3 DNA follows: TGTGCCAGCAGCTTAGTAGCGGGAGAGGAGTACAATGAGCAGTTCTTC. The chain uses TRBV7-2 and TRBJ2-1; 9 bases fit TRBD2. The CDR3 has 16 amino acids. The germline gives CDR1 SGHTA, CDR2 FQGNSA. V dropped 1 base and J dropped 4; count of bases not matched to a gene: 5.

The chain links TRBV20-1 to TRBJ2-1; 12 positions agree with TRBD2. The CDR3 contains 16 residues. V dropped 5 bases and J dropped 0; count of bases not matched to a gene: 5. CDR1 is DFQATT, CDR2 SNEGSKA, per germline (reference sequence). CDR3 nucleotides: TGCAGTGCTGAGACTAGCGGGGGAAGCTCCTACAATGAGCAGTTCTTC. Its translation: CSAETSGGSSYNEQFF.

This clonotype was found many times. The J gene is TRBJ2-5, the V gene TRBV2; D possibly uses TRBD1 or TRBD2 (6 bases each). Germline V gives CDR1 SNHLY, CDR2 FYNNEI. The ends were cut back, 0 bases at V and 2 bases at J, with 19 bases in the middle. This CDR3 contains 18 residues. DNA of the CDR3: TGTGCCAGCAGTGAAGCGCTTCGGGGAGGACAGTCACAAGAGACCCAGTACTTC. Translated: CASSEALRGGQSQETQYF.